The sequence of this TCR beta chain was determined in a study of OX40 agonist ivuxolimab in advanced cancers. V was pared by 0 bases and J by 7 bases, with 16 bases between. This CDR3 has 16 residues. Germline V gene sequence: CDR1 MGHRA, CDR2 YSYEKL. TCRdb's table, derived via immunoSEQ multiplex PCR, lists solely in-frame clones and lacks some. The table includes about 49,000 clones, 60% to 80% detected once. Anyone with autoimmune disease history or systemic immunosuppression was excluded. The investigators sampled blood at baseline, at cycle 4 day 1, and at cycle 7 day 1. The TCR comes from an adult with an advanced solid tumor such as melanoma, head and neck, liver or kidney cancer. The sequenced sample was CD4+ or CD8+ T cells sorted from blood, obtained in a trial of the OX40 agonist ivuxolimab. The rearrangement links TRBV4-1 to TRBJ2-1; the D gene could be TRBD1 or TRBD2 (6 bases each). CDR3 sequence reads: CASSQDPSLGGNEQFF. As DNA, the CDR3 is TGCGCCAGCAGCCAAGATCCGTCGTTAGGGGGGAATGAGCAGTTCTTC.